A selection of T cell receptor beta chains follows, all from one sample in a study of T cell changes during pregnancy in multiple sclerosis. The method was immunoSEQ multiplex PCR; TCRdb's version includes in-frame clones alone and lacks a portion of them. The table shows about 67,000 clones, with about 90% occurring only once. The sequencing used peripheral blood, collected after pregnancy. The receptors come from a female donor with multiple sclerosis, enrolled in a pregnancy study. Both conserved end residues are part of each CDR3. The D gene is left open where the match is weak. The size entry is marked missing in some rows and otherwise reads once, few, many or a size class.

>TRBV4-1|NA|NA|TRBJ1-2
TGCGCCAGCAGCCAAGCCCCCGGGGATGGCTACACCTTC
CASSQAPGDGYTF
>TRBV6-1|NA|TRBD1|TRBJ2-1
TGTGCCAGCAAGGACAGGTATCTCTACAATGAGCAGTTCTTC
CASKDRYLYNEQFF
>TRBV9|NA|TRBD1|TRBJ1-1
TGTGCCAGCAGCGGCCAGACAGGGGCCGGCACTGAAGCTTTCTTT
CASSGQTGAGTEAFF
>TRBV2|NA|TRBD2|TRBJ2-1
TGTGCCAGCAGTGGGGGTAGCGGGAGGGGCGATGAGCAGTTCTTC
CASSGGSGRGDEQFF
>TRBV30|NA|TRBD2|TRBJ2-1
TGTGCCTGGAGTGGATTTCGACTAGCGGGGTCTTACAATGAGCAGTTCTTC
CAWSGFRLAGSYNEQFF
>TRBV28|NA|NA|TRBJ1-1
TGTGCCAGCGGTTCTGGGGAGGAGAACACTGAAGCTTTCTTT
CASGSGEENTEAFF
>TRBV28|NA|NA|TRBJ2-2
TGTGCCAGCAGCCGTCTCGGGGGAAGCGGGGAGCTGTTTTTT
CASSRLGGSGELFF
>TRBV10-1|once|NA|TRBJ2-3
TGCGCCAGCAGTGAGTGGGAGAGCACAGATACGCAGTATTTT
CASSEWESTDTQYF
>TRBV4-1|NA|NA|TRBJ2-7
TGCGCCAGCAGCCAAGATCGAGGGGGGGGCCTCGAGCAGTACTTC
CASSQDRGGGLEQYF
>TRBV4-2|NA|NA|TRBJ1-3
TGTGCCAGCACCTTCGGGGGGACGGAGGACACCATATATTTT
CASTFGGTEDTIYF
>TRBV7-9|NA|NA|TRBJ1-2
TGTGCCAGCAGCCTTAGAGACACCGAACTCTATGGCTACACCTTC
CASSLRDTELYGYTF
>TRBV28|NA|NA|TRBJ2-1
TGTGCCAGCAGTTTCGGGACTCCCTCCGACAATGAGCAGTTCTTC
CASSFGTPSDNEQFF
>TRBV30|NA|TRBD1|TRBJ2-2
TGTGCCTGGACCGGGACAGGGGGGCTGAAGCTGTTTTTT
CAWTGTGGLKLFF
>TRBV28|NA|TRBD1|TRBJ1-5
TGTGCCAGCAGCAAGGGGGCGCGACGCAATCAGCCCCAGCATTTT
CASSKGARRNQPQHF
>TRBV19|NA|NA|TRBJ2-1
TGTGCCAGTAGGAGGGCTAGCGCGAACTACAATGAGCAGTTCTTC
CASRRASANYNEQFF
>TRBV25-1|NA|NA|TRBJ1-1
TGTGCCAGCAGTGAAGGACAGAACACTGAAGCTTTCTTT
CASSEGQNTEAFF
>TRBV28|NA|NA|TRBJ1-1
TGTGCCAGCAGCCTCCGGACAGTTGGGATGAACACTGAAGCTTTCTTT
CASSLRTVGMNTEAFF
>TRBV6-1|NA|NA|TRBJ1-1
TGTGCCAGCACCCCTCCGGCAGCGTGGAACACTGAAGCTTTCTTT
CASTPPAAWNTEAFF
>TRBV4-1|NA|TRBD1|TRBJ2-7
TGCGCCAGCAGCCTCAGGGGGCTACAGACCTACGAGCAGTACTTC
CASSLRGLQTYEQYF
>TRBV4-1|NA|NA|TRBJ1-4
TGCGCCAGCAGCCACCGACGGGTCCTTAATGAAAAACTGTTTTTT
CASSHRRVLNEKLFF
>TRBV5-1|NA|NA|TRBJ1-4
TGCGCCAGCAGCTTGACAACAACTAATGAAAAACTGTTTTTT
CASSLTTTNEKLFF
>TRBV5-1|few|TRBD2|TRBJ2-3
TGCGCCAGCAGCTTGGAGTGGGAGGGGGATACGCAGTATTTT
CASSLEWEGDTQYF
>TRBV7-9|NA|NA|TRBJ1-1
TGTGCCAGCAGCTCCGCAGGGGTTTCCACTGAAGCTTTCTTT
CASSSAGVSTEAFF
>TRBV4-1|NA|TRBD2|TRBJ2-5
TGCGCCAGCAGTGGGGAGGGTCTCCAAGAGACCCAGTACTTC
CASSGEGLQETQYF
>TRBV5-5|NA|NA|TRBJ1-1
TGTGCCAGCAGCTTACATCAGGGCACTGAAGCTTTCTTT
CASSLHQGTEAFF
>TRBV6-5|NA|NA|TRBJ2-2
TGTGCCAGCACCCTTCTCGCGGTGAACACCGGGGAGCTGTTTTTT
CASTLLAVNTGELFF
>TRBV7-9|NA|NA|TRBJ1-3
TGTGCCAGCAGCTTAGAGTGGGGGGGGCCAGCTGGAAACACCATATATTTT
CASSLEWGGPAGNTIYF
>TRBV5-1|NA|NA|TRBJ2-7
TGCGCCAGCAGCTTACAGGACTACGAGCAGTACTTC
CASSLQDYEQYF
>TRBV7-9|NA|TRBD2|TRBJ2-7
TGTGCCAGCACCCTAGCGGGAGCGCCCTACGAGCAGTACTTC
CASTLAGAPYEQYF
>TRBV11-3|once|TRBD2|TRBJ2-5
TGTGCCAGCAGCTTAGACCTGGGACTAGTTAAAGAGACCCAGTACTTC
CASSLDLGLVKETQYF
>TRBV9|once|NA|TRBJ2-5
TGTGCCAGCAGCGTAGTAGGGAAGGAGGGGAATGGGGAGACCCAGTACTTC
CASSVVGKEGNGETQYF
>TRBV28|NA|NA|TRBJ1-3
TGTGCCAGCAGTGACAGGCGCTCTGGAAACACCATATATTTT
CASSDRRSGNTIYF
>TRBV30|NA|NA|TRBJ2-7
TGTGCCTGGAGTGTAGGCGAGGACTACGAGCAGTACTTC
CAWSVGEDYEQYF
>TRBV14|NA|NA|TRBJ2-1
TGTGCCAGCAGCCAAGTCCAGGGCTTGCACAATGAGCAGTTCTTC
CASSQVQGLHNEQFF
>TRBV19|NA|NA|TRBJ2-3
TGTGCCAGTAGTATGGGGACTAGCACAGATACGCAGTATTTT
CASSMGTSTDTQYF
>TRBV7-2|NA|NA|TRBJ2-7
TGTGCCAGCAGCACGTTACAGGGAACCGAGCAGTACTTC
CASSTLQGTEQYF
>TRBV18|NA|NA|TRBJ1-5
TGTGCCAGCTCACCAGGGGCAGATCAGCCCCAGCATTTT
CASSPGADQPQHF
>TRBV5-4|NA|NA|TRBJ2-7
TGTGCCAGCAGCTCTCCGACTAGTACCTACGAGCAGTACTTC
CASSSPTSTYEQYF
>TRBV10-3|NA|TRBD1|TRBJ1-1
TGTGCCATCAGGGGACAGGGTGGGGACACTGAAGCTTTCTTT
CAIRGQGGDTEAFF
>TRBV5-5|NA|NA|TRBJ2-1
TGTGCCAGCAGCGGTCCAGAATCTTACAATGAGCAGTTCTTC
CASSGPESYNEQFF
>TRBV6-5|NA|TRBD1|TRBJ2-7
TGTGCCAGCAGTTACGGGACAGTCCACAATCCCTACGAGCAGTACTTC
CASSYGTVHNPYEQYF